Shown below are 2 T cell receptor beta chains from a single sample sequenced in a study of shared clonotypes between healthy human individuals. Repertoires were generated with immunoSEQ multiplex PCR, while TCRdb's copy carries only in-frame clones and drops some. Of more than 2 million clones in the sample, approximately 94% were seen once. Material: naive CD4+ T cells sorted from blood. Subset specified: CD45RA+ positively selected. The receptors come from a man younger than 35 in good health.

The chain uses TRBV30 and TRBJ2-5; possibly TRBD1 for D (5 bases). Germline assignment: CDR1 GTSNPN and CDR2 SVGIG (reference sequence). The V gene lost 0 bases and the J gene lost 4 bases, with 15 bases spanning the gap. The CDR3 runs to 15 residues. CDR3 bases: TGTGCCTGGAGTGTACGTCAGGGAAAAGCAGAGACCCAGTACTTC. It yields the protein CAWSVRQGKAETQYF.

The CDR3 here is CASSLAGGEIWHTEAFF. The CDR3 DNA is TGTGCCAGCAGCTTGGCCGGAGGGGAAATTTGGCACACTGAAGCTTTCTTT. The chain employs TRBV5-6 and TRBJ1-1, with D perhaps matching TRBD1 (5 bases). This CDR3 comprises 17 residues. Germline lookup yields CDR1 SGHDT and CDR2 YYEEEE. V dropped 0 bases and J dropped 3 bases, with 18 bases sitting between them.